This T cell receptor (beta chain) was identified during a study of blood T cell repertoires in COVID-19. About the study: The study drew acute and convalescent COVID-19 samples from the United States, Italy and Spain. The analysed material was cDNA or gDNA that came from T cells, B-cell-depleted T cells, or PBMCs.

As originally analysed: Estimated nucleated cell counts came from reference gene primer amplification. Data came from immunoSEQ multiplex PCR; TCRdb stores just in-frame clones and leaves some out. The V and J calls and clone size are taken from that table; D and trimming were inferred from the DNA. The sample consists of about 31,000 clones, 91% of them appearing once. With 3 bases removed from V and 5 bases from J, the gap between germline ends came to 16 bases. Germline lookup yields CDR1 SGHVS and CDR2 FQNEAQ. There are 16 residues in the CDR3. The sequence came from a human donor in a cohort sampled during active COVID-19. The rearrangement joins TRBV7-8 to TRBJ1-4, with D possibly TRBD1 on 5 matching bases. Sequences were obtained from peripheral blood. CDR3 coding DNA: TGTGCCAGCAGCTTTGGGGGAGGGGTCAGCAATGAAAAACTGTTTTTT. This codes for CASSFGGGVSNEKLFF. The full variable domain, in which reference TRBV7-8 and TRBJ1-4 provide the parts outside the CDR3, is GAGVSQSPRYKVAKRGQDVALRCDPISGHVSLFWYQQALGQGPEFLTYFQNEAQLDKSGLPSDRFFAERPEGSVSTLKIQRTQQEDSAVYLCASSFGGGVSNEKLFFGSGTQLSVL.